The next 7 T cell receptor beta chains were all read from a single sample in a study of T cell responses to AZD1222 COVID-19 vaccine. The method was immunoSEQ multiplex PCR; TCRdb's version includes in-frame clones alone and lacks a portion of them. The data show approximately 140,000 clones, 93% seen once. The sequencing used peripheral blood, collected on day 0 of MenACWY control vaccination. These TCRs come from an adult in good health.

This chain links TRBV6-5 with TRBJ1-5; D is uncertain. The germline V gene has CDR1 MNHEY and CDR2 SVGAGI. This CDR3 is built from 13 residues. Trimming shortened V by 8 bases and J by 7 bases, and 15 bases separated the two germline ends. CDR3 residues: CASGALGWQPQHF. In DNA, the CDR3 is TGTGCCAGCGGAGCGCTAGGCTGGCAGCCCCAGCATTTT.

The V and J genes are TRBV19 and TRBJ1-1, with D perhaps TRBD1 (5 bases). Germline CDR1 LNHDA, CDR2 SQIVND (reference sequence). The V and J ends lost 11 bases and 3 bases respectively, with 16 bases between them. The CDR3 totals 13 residues. CDR3 sequence: CASNQGGDTEAFF. For the CDR3, the DNA is TGTGCCTCAAACCAGGGTGGTGACACTGAAGCTTTCTTT.

V usage is TRBV4-3 and J usage is TRBJ2-7, with a weak D call TRBD1 (5 bases). Looked up from germline, CDR1 is LGHNA and CDR2 is YSLEER. CDR3 size: 14 residues. V was cut by 4 bases and J by 2 bases, with 12 bases left in between. CDR3 in DNA: TGCGCCAGCAGCCGATTCCTGGGGCCCTACGAGCAGTACTTC. This translates into CASSRFLGPYEQYF.

The chain joins TRBV4-2 to TRBJ2-7, with D possibly matching TRBD2 (5 bases). V was clipped by 0 bases and J by 2 bases, with 8 bases between them. The germline V gene has CDR1 LGHNA and CDR2 YNFKEQ. This CDR3 is built from 14 residues. CDR3 sequence reads: CASSQESGTYEQYF. The CDR3 nucleotides are TGTGCCAGCAGCCAAGAATCCGGGACCTACGAGCAGTACTTC.

The chain carries TRBV14 and TRBJ2-7, with unresolved D. This CDR3 has 20 residues. Trimming cost V 1 base and J 2 bases, with 27 bases left between them. Germline V CDR1 and CDR2: SGHDN, FVKESK. Here the CDR3 DNA reads TGTGCCAGCAGCCAAGGATTAGCTGGGATCCCGCGAGAGGCGCCCTACGAGCAGTACTTC. It specifies CASSQGLAGIPREAPYEQYF. The complete variable domain, with remaining parts taken from reference TRBV14 and TRBJ2-7, reads EAGVTQFPSHSVIEKGQTVTLRCDPISGHDNLYWYRRVMGKEIKFLLHFVKESKQDESGMPNNRFLAERTGGTYSTLKVQPAELEDSGVYFCASSQGLAGIPREAPYEQYFGPGTRLTVT.

The J gene is TRBJ2-3, the V gene TRBV28; D is perhaps TRBD1 (6 bases). V lost 5 bases and J 1 base, leaving 10 bases between the germline ends. This CDR3 is 14 amino acids long. Germline assignment: CDR1 MDHEN and CDR2 SYDVKM. The CDR3 spells CASSPTGRTDTQYF. The CDR3 DNA sequence: TGTGCCAGCAGTCCGACAGGCCGCACAGATACGCAGTATTTT. Complete variable domain (other parts from reference TRBV28 and TRBJ2-3): DVKVTQSSRYLVKRTGEKVFLECVQDMDHENMFWYRQDPGLGLRLIYFSYDVKMKEKGDIPEGYSVSREKKERFSLILESASTNQTSMYLCASSPTGRTDTQYFGPGTRLTVL.

This sequence joins TRBV24-1 and TRBJ2-4; maybe TRBD2 (6 bases). This CDR3 region has 16 residues. V shed 3 bases and J shed 2 bases, with 13 bases lying between them. Germline V gives CDR1 KGHDR, CDR2 SFDVKD. The CDR3 bases are TGTGCCACCAGTGATCCAGATGGGGGGTCCAAAAACATTCAGTACTTC. Amino acid sequence: CATSDPDGGSKNIQYF.